The clone carrying this T cell receptor (beta chain) was picked up a small number of times. These data are taken from a study of blood T cell repertoires in COVID-19. From germline, CDR1 is ENHRY and CDR2 SYGVKD. CDR3 size: 13 residues. V lost 5 bases to trimming and J lost 8 bases; unmatched junction nucleotides: 5. The assay was immunoSEQ multiplex PCR, and TCRdb's table has in-frame clones only and misses some. This table holds under 300,000 clones, around 90% found once. This clonotype was obtained from a woman aged 55-69 years with COVID-19, enrolled during active disease. V and J are TRBV10-3 and TRBJ2-1; TRBD1 matches at 8 bases. The specimen was peripheral blood. CDR3 in amino acids: CAISPRGQDEQFF. The CDR3 region has the DNA TGTGCCATCAGTCCCAGGGGGCAGGATGAGCAGTTCTTC.